This entry lists 15 T cell receptor beta chains sequenced from one sample in a study of cytomegalovirus exposure and HLA in healthy donors. The primer mix had 60 Vbeta and 13 Jbeta primers. Clones were sequenced by immunoSEQ multiplex PCR, and TCRdb holds only the in-frame ones, with some missing. The sample lists about 190,000 clones, roughly 80% seen once, with approximately 2% in the top ten. The sequencing sample was made of PBMCs. The origin of the receptors is a woman in her 30s in good health and CMV-seropositive.

The CDR3: CASSLPGQGYNEQFF. Here the CDR3 DNA reads TGTGCCAGTAGCTTACCGGGACAGGGATACAATGAGCAGTTCTTC. The chain couples TRBV19 to TRBJ2-1, with 9 bases fitting TRBD1. The V and J ends lost 6 bases and 4 bases, in that order; junction bases with no gene match: 7. This CDR3 is 15 amino acids long. Per germline, CDR1 LNHDA and CDR2 SQIVND (reference sequence). The complete variable domain, with remaining parts taken from reference TRBV19 and TRBJ2-1, reads DGGITQSPKYLFRKEGQNVTLSCEQNLNHDAMYWYRQDPGQGLRLIYYSQIVNDFQKGDIAEGYSVSREKKESFPLTVTSAQKNPTAFYLCASSLPGQGYNEQFFGPGTRLTVL.

J is TRBJ2-2 and V is TRBV4-1, with 8 positions matching TRBD1. Unmatched junction bases numbered 6, after V lost 3 bases and J lost 0 bases. The CDR3 totals 17 residues. Germline values: CDR1 MGHRA, CDR2 YSYEKL. The CDR3 is CASSHRRQGPNTGELFF. DNA for the CDR3: TGCGCCAGCAGCCACCGAAGACAGGGGCCGAACACCGGGGAGCTGTTTTTT.

J is TRBJ1-4 and V is TRBV30; D is uncertain. V lost 1 base and J lost 4, with 7 bases in between. Germline CDR1 and CDR2: GTSNPN and SVGIG (reference sequence). CDR3 length: 13 amino acids. The CDR3 spells CAWSGQYNEKLFF. CDR3 coding DNA: TGTGCCTGGAGTGGGCAATATAATGAAAAACTGTTTTTT.

The chain joins TRBV19 to TRBJ1-5; TRBD1 matches 8 bases. The CDR3 sequence is 19 residues long. V shed 5 bases, J shed 5 bases, and the junction held 20 bases outside the gene matches. Germline CDR1 and CDR2: LNHDA and SQIVND (reference sequence). The CDR3 nucleotides read TGTGCCAGTAGTCCAGGTTTTGTCAGGACAGGGCCCATCGATCAGCCCCAGCATTTT. Translation: CASSPGFVRTGPIDQPQHF. Together with reference TRBV19 and TRBJ1-5, the CDR3 gives the full variable domain: DGGITQSPKYLFRKEGQNVTLSCEQNLNHDAMYWYRQDPGQGLRLIYYSQIVNDFQKGDIAEGYSVSREKKESFPLTVTSAQKNPTAFYLCASSPGFVRTGPIDQPQHFGDGTRLSIL.

The V and J genes are TRBV9 and TRBJ1-1; 8 bases align to TRBD1. V lost 4 bases to trimming and J lost 8 bases; unmatched junction nucleotides: 16. Germline V gene lookup returns CDR1 SGDLS and CDR2 YYNGEE. The CDR3 runs to 16 residues. The CDR3 region has the DNA TGTGCCAGCAGCAGAGGACAGGGATTCGTACTGGGGGAAGCTTTCTTT. Translated, it gives CASSRGQGFVLGEAFF.

Concerning this clone itself: Other DNA sequences of this sample code for an identical CDR3. V and J are TRBV28 and TRBJ1-2; D unclear. Germline V gene data show CDR1 as MDHEN and CDR2 as SYDVKM. The CDR3 totals 12 residues. V was cut by 2 bases and J by 4 bases, with 5 bases left in between. The CDR3 DNA sequence: TGTGCCAGCAGTTTACGGAGCTATGGCTACACCTTC. It specifies CASSLRSYGYTF.

The sample holds a few counts of this clone. The chain couples TRBV7-9 to TRBJ2-5; TRBD2 agrees at 7 bases. CDR3 size: 13 residues. Germline values: CDR1 SEHNR, CDR2 FQNEAQ (reference sequence). J gave up 5 bases and V 5 bases, and 5 bases lay outside the gene matches. The CDR3 loop reads CASSRGVSETQYF. The CDR3 DNA sequence: TGTGCCAGCAGCCGGGGGGTTTCCGAGACCCAGTACTTC. Full variable domain (outside the CDR3, taken from reference TRBV7-9 and TRBJ2-5): DTGVSQNPRHKITKRGQNVTFRCDPISEHNRLYWYRQTLGQGPEFLTYFQNEAQLEKSRLLSDRFSAERPKGSFSTLEIQRTEQGDSAMYLCASSRGVSETQYFGPGTRLLVL.

For this clone: This sample includes further DNA sequences coding for the same CDR3. The chain employs TRBV7-9 and TRBJ2-7; 7 bases match TRBD2. Unmatched junction bases numbered 5, after V lost 1 base and J lost 2 bases. The germline CDR1 and CDR2 sequences are SEHNR and FQNEAQ (reference sequence). CDR3 length: 15 residues. The CDR3 is CASSLGLAGTYEQYF. The CDR3 region has the DNA TGTGCCAGCAGCTTAGGACTAGCAGGGACCTACGAGCAGTACTTC.

This clone is a singleton in its sample. The V gene is TRBV2, the J gene TRBJ1-5; 7 bases agree with TRBD1. From germline, CDR1 is SNHLY and CDR2 FYNNEI. The CDR3 length is 15 residues. V gave up 7 bases and J gave up 2 bases; unmatched junction bases: 8. The CDR3 DNA reads as TGTGCCAGCAATATTAGGGGGCAGGGCAATCAGCCCCAGCATTTT. Amino acid sequence: CASNIRGQGNQPQHF.

J is TRBJ1-6 and V is TRBV6-5; maybe TRBD1 (6 bases). The CDR3 spans 15 residues. V lost 6 bases to trimming and J lost 7 bases, with 16 bases between them. The V gene's germline CDR1 is MNHEY and CDR2 SVGAGI. As DNA, the CDR3 is TGTGCCAGCAGGGCCCCGGGACACCTAAATTCACCCCTCCACTTT. This gives the protein CASRAPGHLNSPLHF.

The chain employs TRBV30 and TRBJ1-6; D remains unclear. V gave up 1 base and J gave up 7 bases, with 8 bases separating them. The CDR3 contains 13 residues. Germline-derived CDR1 and CDR2 are GTSNPN and SVGIG (reference sequence). Here the CDR3 DNA reads TGTGCCTGGAGTGATCTTCCGAATTCACCCCTCCACTTT. This gives the protein CAWSDLPNSPLHF.

The V gene is TRBV28, the J gene TRBJ1-3; D is ambiguous. Germline CDR1 MDHEN, CDR2 SYDVKM. The CDR3 is 16 amino acids. V shed 4 bases and J shed 5 bases, with 18 bases lying between them. This CDR3 is CASSSPEIGGRNTIYF. CDR3 DNA: TGTGCCAGCAGTTCCCCCGAGATCGGAGGTCGAAACACCATATATTTT.

The rearrangement joins TRBV25-1 to TRBJ1-2; D may be TRBD1 (5 bases). The CDR3 is 13 residues long. V was pared by 2 bases and J by 2 bases, with 6 bases between. The V gene's germline CDR1 is MGHDK and CDR2 SYGVNS. The CDR3 loop is CASSEPGNYGYTF. The CDR3 nucleotides read TGTGCCAGCAGTGAACCAGGGAACTATGGCTACACCTTC.

The chain carries TRBV21-1 and TRBJ1-5; the DNA was not compared with TRBD1, the D call given in the table. TRBV21-1 is recorded as a pseudogene. The CDR3 covers 14 residues. The CDR3 region has the DNA TGTGCCAGCAGCGAAGCAGGGGGCGGTCAGCCCCAGCATTTT. Amino acids: CASSEAGGGQPQHF.

The gene calls are TRBV7-2 and TRBJ1-2; TRBD1 matches 8 bases. The germline CDR1 and CDR2 sequences are SGHTA and FQGNSA. The V segment lost 3 bases and the J segment 8 bases; nucleotides outside the gene matches: 8. The CDR3 loop spans 14 amino acids. The CDR3 sequence: CASSFRQGSEGYTF. The CDR3 DNA is TGTGCCAGCAGCTTCAGACAGGGGTCGGAAGGCTACACCTTC.